The clone carrying this TCR beta chain was recorded a few times. Its target is not known. The source of the sample is a study of beta chain features in type 1 diabetes. The study's findings and limits: There was a moderate but significant shortening of TCRB CDR3s in all four CD4+ subsets of Type 1 diabetes patients. High TCR expression in some cells could lead to their over-representation in cDNA sequencing.

The V and J ends lost 5 bases and 1 base respectively, with 11 bases between them. The CDR3 has 14 amino acids. The germline gives CDR1 SGHAT, CDR2 FQDESV (reference sequence). Since all of the isolated RNA was reverse transcribed, expressed TCRB transcripts were what got sequenced. Sequencing used immunoSEQ multiplex PCR; TCRdb keeps in-frame clones, though not all of them. Seen here are around 650,000 clones, around 12% observed once, and the top ten hold approximately 0.11%. This chain joins TRBV11-1 and TRBJ1-1, with D hard to call. The sequenced sample was naive CD4+ T cells from blood. The source is a man aged 25 to 40 with type 1 diabetes. CDR3 loop: CASSKEVQNTEAFF. The CDR3, as DNA: TGTGCCAGCAGCAAGGAGGTCCAGAACACTGAAGCTTTCTTT.